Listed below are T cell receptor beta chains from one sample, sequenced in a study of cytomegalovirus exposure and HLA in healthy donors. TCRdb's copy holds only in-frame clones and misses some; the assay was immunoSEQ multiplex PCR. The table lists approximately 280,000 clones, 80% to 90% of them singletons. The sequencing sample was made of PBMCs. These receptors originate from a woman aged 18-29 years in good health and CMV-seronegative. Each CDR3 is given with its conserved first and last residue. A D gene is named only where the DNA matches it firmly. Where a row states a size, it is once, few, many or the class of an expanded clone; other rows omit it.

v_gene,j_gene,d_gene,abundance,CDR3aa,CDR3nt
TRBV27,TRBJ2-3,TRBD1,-,CASSSLQGASTDTQYF,TGTGCCAGCAGTTCGTTACAGGGGGCCAGCACAGATACGCAGTATTTT
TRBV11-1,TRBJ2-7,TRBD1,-,CASSRMTGIPYEQYF,TGTGCCAGCAGCCGAATGACAGGGATACCCTACGAGCAGTACTTC
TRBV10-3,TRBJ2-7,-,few,CAISEGLPYEQYF,TGTGCCATCAGTGAGGGACTACCCTACGAGCAGTACTTC
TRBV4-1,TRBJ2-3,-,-,CASSQETSRRIVVDTQYF,TGCGCCAGCAGCCAAGAAACTAGCCGACGAATAGTTGTGGATACGCAGTATTTT
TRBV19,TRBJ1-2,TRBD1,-,CASSTTGGYGYTF,TGTGCCAGTAGTACCACAGGGGGCTATGGCTACACCTTC
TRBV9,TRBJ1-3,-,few,CASSALLSGNTIYF,TGTGCCAGCAGCGCCCTCTTATCTGGAAACACCATATATTTT
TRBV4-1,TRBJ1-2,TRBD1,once,CASSQGTGYEYGYTF,TGCGCCAGCAGCCAAGGGACAGGGTATGAGTATGGCTACACCTTC
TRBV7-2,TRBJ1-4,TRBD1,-,CASSNRGRKGEKLFF,TGTGCCAGCAGCAACAGGGGGCGGAAAGGTGAAAAACTGTTTTTT
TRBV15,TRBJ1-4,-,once,CATSTQLLTNEKLFF,TGTGCCACCAGCACCCAGTTATTAACTAATGAAAAACTGTTTTTT
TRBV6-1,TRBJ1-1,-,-,CASTQGTYTEAFF,TGTGCCAGCACGCAGGGTACCTACACTGAAGCTTTCTTT
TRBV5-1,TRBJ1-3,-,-,CASSLYGSSGNTIYF,TGCGCCAGCAGCTTGTACGGGAGCTCTGGAAACACCATATATTTT
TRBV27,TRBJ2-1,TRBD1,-,CASSLGTGTYNEQFF,TGTGCCAGCAGTTTAGGGACAGGGACCTACAATGAGCAGTTCTTC
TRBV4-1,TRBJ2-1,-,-,CASSQGSAGNEQFF,TGCGCCAGCAGCCAAGGGTCCGCGGGTAATGAGCAGTTCTTC
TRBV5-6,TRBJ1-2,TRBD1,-,CASSWGDRGHYGYTF,TGTGCCAGCAGCTGGGGGGACAGGGGCCACTATGGCTACACCTTC
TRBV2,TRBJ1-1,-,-,CASSPGPIREGAFF,TGTGCCAGCAGCCCCGGGCCCATTCGGGAAGGGGCTTTCTTT
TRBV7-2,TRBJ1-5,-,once,CASSTWGDYSNQPQHF,TGTGCCAGCAGCACCTGGGGGGACTATAGCAATCAGCCCCAGCATTTT
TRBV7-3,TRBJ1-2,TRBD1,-,CASSSRQGAGYGYTF,TGTGCCAGCAGCTCGAGGCAGGGGGCAGGCTATGGCTACACCTTC
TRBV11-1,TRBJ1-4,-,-,CASSRRQGNEKLFF,TGTGCCAGCAGCCGGAGGCAGGGGAATGAAAAACTGTTTTTT
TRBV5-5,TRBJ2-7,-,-,CASSLWAGVTYEQYF,TGTGCCAGCAGCTTGTGGGCAGGGGTAACCTACGAGCAGTACTTC
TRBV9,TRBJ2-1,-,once,CASSEGGSSYNEQFF,TGTGCCAGCAGCGAGGGGGGGAGCTCCTACAATGAGCAGTTCTTC
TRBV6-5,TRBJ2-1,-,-,CASSYSGTGNEQFF,TGTGCCAGCAGTTACTCCGGGACTGGGAATGAGCAGTTCTTC
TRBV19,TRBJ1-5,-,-,CASSIGLPNQPQHF,TGTGCCAGTAGTATTGGACTGCCCAATCAGCCCCAGCATTTT
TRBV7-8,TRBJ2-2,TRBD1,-,CASSIDRVNTGELFF,TGTGCCAGCAGCATCGACAGGGTGAACACCGGGGAGCTGTTTTTT
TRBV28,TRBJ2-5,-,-,CASFGGVGETQYF,TGTGCCAGCTTCGGCGGGGTAGGAGAGACCCAGTACTTC
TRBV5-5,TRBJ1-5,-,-,CASSLSIGAPSQPQHF,TGTGCCAGCAGCTTGTCCATCGGAGCCCCTTCGCAGCCCCAGCATTTT
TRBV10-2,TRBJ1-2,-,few,CASSESEVGGYGYTF,TGCGCCAGCAGTGAGTCGGAGGTAGGGGGCTATGGCTACACCTTC
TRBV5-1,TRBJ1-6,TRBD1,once,CASSLATGVISPLHF,TGCGCCAGCAGCTTGGCAACAGGGGTAATTTCACCCCTCCACTTT
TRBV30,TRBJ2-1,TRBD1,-,CAWSVRRQGSYNEQFF,TGTGCCTGGAGTGTCCGTAGACAGGGCTCTTACAATGAGCAGTTCTTC
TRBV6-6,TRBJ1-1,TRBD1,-,CASSRKSGGETEAFF,TGTGCCAGCAGTCGTAAATCAGGGGGCGAAACTGAAGCTTTCTTT
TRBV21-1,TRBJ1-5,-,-,CASSKSEVNCNQPQHF,TGTGCCAGCAGCAAATCGGAGGTAAACTGCAATCAGCCCCAGCATTTT
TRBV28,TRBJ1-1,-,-,CASSFRGKTEAFF,TGTGCCAGCAGTTTTAGGGGGAAAACTGAAGCTTTCTTT
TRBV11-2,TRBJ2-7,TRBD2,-,CASSSGGSGGFRHINEQYF,TGTGCCAGCAGCTCCGGGGGTAGCGGGGGGTTTAGACATATTAACGAGCAGTACTTC
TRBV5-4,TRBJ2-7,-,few,CASSLGGLYEQYF,TGTGCCAGCAGCTTGGGGGGGCTGTACGAGCAGTACTTC
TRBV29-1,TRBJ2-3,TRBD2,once,CSGQRGGWDTQYF,TGCAGCGGACAGCGGGGCGGCTGGGACACGCAGTATTTT
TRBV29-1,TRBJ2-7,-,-,CSFPGAMVSYEQYF,TGCAGCTTCCCAGGGGCAATGGTCTCCTACGAGCAGTACTTC
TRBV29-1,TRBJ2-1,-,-,CSVVVWTGNNEQFF,TGCAGCGTTGTTGTGTGGACGGGGAACAATGAGCAGTTCTTC
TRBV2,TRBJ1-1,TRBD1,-,CASSQPGTGEAFF,TGTGCCAGCAGCCAACCCGGGACAGGGGAAGCTTTCTTT
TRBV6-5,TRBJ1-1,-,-,CASSLPGQPFTEAFF,TGTGCCAGCAGCCTCCCGGGACAACCTTTTACTGAAGCTTTCTTT
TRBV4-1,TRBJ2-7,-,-,CASGQIYEQYF,TGCGCCAGCGGACAGATCTACGAGCAGTACTTC
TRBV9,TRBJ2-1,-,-,CASSVGGGRYNEQFF,TGTGCCAGCAGCGTAGGGGGGGGCCGCTACAATGAGCAGTTCTTC
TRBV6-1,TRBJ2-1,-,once,CAGGGLSVGQFF,TGTGCCGGGGGGGGCCTTTCTGTCGGGCAGTTCTTC
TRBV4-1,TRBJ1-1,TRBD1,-,CASSFRQGGENTEAFF,TGCGCCAGCAGCTTTAGACAGGGAGGAGAGAACACTGAAGCTTTCTTT
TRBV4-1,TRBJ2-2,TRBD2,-,CASSQGSGGSANTGELFF,TGCGCCAGCAGCCAAGGTTCCGGGGGGTCAGCGAACACCGGGGAGCTGTTTTTT
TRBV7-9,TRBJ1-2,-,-,CASSEGESGGYTF,TGTGCCAGCAGCGAAGGAGAATCCGGTGGCTACACCTTC
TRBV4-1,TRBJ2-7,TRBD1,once,CASSLTGKDRFHEQYF,TGCGCCAGCAGCCTAACAGGGAAGGACAGGTTCCACGAGCAGTACTTC
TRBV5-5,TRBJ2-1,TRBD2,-,CASSFSLASGGSQQFF,TGTGCCAGCAGCTTTAGTTTGGCTAGCGGGGGTTCCCAGCAGTTCTTC
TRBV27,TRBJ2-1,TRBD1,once,CASSSGQAPNEQFF,TGTGCCAGCAGTTCGGGACAGGCTCCCAATGAGCAGTTCTTC
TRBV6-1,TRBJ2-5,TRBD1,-,CASSERGPGGAETQYF,TGCGCCAGCAGTGAGCGCGGGCCAGGGGGCGCAGAGACCCAGTACTTC
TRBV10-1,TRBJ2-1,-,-,CASSESVAYNEQFF,TGCGCCAGCAGTGAGTCGGTAGCGTACAATGAGCAGTTCTTC
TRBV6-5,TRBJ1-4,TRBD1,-,CASSYSGTDNEKLFF,TGTGCCAGCAGTTACTCTGGGACAGATAATGAAAAACTGTTTTTT